This T cell receptor (beta chain) was identified in a study of CD8+CD57+ T cells in acquired aplastic anemia. The V segment lost 4 bases and the J segment 4 bases; nucleotides outside the gene matches: 11. The CDR3 is 16 amino acids. The V gene's germline CDR1 is SGHRS and CDR2 YFSETQ. The template for TCR beta VDJ and CDR3 sequence profiling was genomic DNA. TCRdb reprocessed the reads with MiXCR, giving one entry per CDR3 protein. The sample includes approximately 300,000 distinct CDR3 sequences, roughly 59% of them seen just once. There are many counts of this clonotype. Its antigen is unidentified. Individuals selected for sequencing had exhibited CD8+CD57+ cell expansion on flow cytometry. Severe acquired aplastic anemia was present in all patients. Study results and caveats: Statistical testing detected no significant gap in CD8+ Simpson's diversity between patients and controls. Almost 30 shared CD8+ CDR3s appeared highly expressed within patients' immunodominant clones.

This rearrangement joins TRBV5-1 to TRBJ2-1; TRBD2 matches at 7 bases. The TCR sequence derives from a human donor with aplastic anemia. Source material: sorted CD4+, CD8+, or CD8+CD57+ T cells (not recorded which) from PBMCs. This CDR3 reads CASSPFGGSSYNEQFF. In DNA, the CDR3 is TGCGCCAGCAGCCCCTTTGGCGGGAGTAGTTACAATGAGCAGTTCTTC.